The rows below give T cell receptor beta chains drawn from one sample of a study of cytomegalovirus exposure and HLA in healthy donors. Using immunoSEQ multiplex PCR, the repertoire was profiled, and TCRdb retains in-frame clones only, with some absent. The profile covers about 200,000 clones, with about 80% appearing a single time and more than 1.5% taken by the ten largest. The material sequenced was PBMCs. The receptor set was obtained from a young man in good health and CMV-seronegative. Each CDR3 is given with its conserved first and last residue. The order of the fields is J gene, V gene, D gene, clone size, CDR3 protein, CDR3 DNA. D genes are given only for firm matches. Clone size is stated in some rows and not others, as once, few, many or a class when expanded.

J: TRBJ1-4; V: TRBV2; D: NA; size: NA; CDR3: CASISRVWGTNEKLFF; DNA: TGTGCCAGCATTTCGAGGGTGTGGGGAACTAATGAAAAACTGTTTTTT
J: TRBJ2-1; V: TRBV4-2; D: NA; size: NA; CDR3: CASSPRDLTYNEQFF; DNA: TGTGCCAGCAGCCCCCGGGATCTGACCTACAATGAGCAGTTCTTC
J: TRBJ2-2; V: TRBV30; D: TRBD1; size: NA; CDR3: CAWRQGATGELFF; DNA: TGTGCCTGGCGACAGGGGGCGACCGGGGAGCTGTTTTTT
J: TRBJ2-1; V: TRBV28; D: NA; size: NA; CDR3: CASSFNGNEQFF; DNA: TGTGCCAGCAGTTTTAACGGCAATGAGCAGTTCTTC
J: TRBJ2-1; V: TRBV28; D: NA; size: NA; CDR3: CASSLGSDTYNEQFF; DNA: TGTGCCAGCAGTTTAGGGAGCGACACCTACAATGAGCAGTTCTTC
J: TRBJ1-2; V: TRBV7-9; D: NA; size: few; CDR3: CASSGWVRQGTDGYTF; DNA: TGTGCCAGCAGCGGATGGGTTCGTCAGGGCACCGATGGCTACACCTTC
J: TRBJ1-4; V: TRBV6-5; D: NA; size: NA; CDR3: CASSGEENEKLFF; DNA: TGTGCCAGCAGTGGAGAGGAAAATGAAAAACTGTTTTTT
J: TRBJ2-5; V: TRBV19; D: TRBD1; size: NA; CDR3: CASSNRGGETQYF; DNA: TGTGCCAGTAGCAACAGGGGCGGAGAGACCCAGTACTTC
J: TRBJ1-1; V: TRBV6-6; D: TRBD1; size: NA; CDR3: CASRYSQGVGTEAFF; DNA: TGTGCCAGCAGATATAGCCAGGGGGTGGGGACTGAAGCTTTCTTT
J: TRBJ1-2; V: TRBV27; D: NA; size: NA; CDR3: CASSPLGVNGYTF; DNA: TGTGCCAGCAGTCCTCTCGGGGTAAACGGCTACACCTTC
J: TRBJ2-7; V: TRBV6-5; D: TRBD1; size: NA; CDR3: CASSSGQHSHEQYF; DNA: TGTGCCAGCAGTTCGGGACAGCACTCCCACGAGCAGTACTTC
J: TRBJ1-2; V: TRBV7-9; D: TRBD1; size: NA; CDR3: CASSLTGGVEGYTF; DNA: TGTGCCAGCAGCCTTACAGGGGGAGTTGAGGGCTACACCTTC
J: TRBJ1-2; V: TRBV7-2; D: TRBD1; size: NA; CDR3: CASKSGGEDGYTF; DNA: TGTGCCAGCAAATCAGGGGGCGAGGACGGCTACACCTTC
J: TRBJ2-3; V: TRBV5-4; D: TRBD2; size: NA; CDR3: CASSTGTSGVSTDTQYF; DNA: TGTGCCAGCAGCACCGGGACTAGCGGGGTTAGCACAGATACGCAGTATTTT
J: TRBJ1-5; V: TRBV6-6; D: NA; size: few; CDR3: CASRTANQPQHF; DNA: TGTGCCAGCAGGACAGCCAATCAGCCCCAGCATTTT
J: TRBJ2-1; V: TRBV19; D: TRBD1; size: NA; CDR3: CASSVRDRGQDEQFF; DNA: TGTGCCAGTAGTGTCCGGGACAGGGGGCAGGATGAGCAGTTCTTC
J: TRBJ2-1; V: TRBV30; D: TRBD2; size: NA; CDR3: CAWSRSGSQDSYNEQFF; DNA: TGTGCCTGGAGTAGGAGCGGGAGTCAGGATTCCTACAATGAGCAGTTCTTC
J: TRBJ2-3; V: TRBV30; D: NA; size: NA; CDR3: CAWSVASATDTQYF; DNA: TGTGCCTGGAGTGTGGCGAGCGCCACAGATACGCAGTATTTT
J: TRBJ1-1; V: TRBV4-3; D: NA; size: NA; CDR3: CASSQGNDRTHEAFF; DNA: TGCGCCAGCAGCCAAGGCAACGACAGGACCCATGAAGCTTTCTTT
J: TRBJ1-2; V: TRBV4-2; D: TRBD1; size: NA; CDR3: CASSRFGQGERSYTF; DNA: TGTGCCAGCAGCCGATTCGGACAGGGGGAGAGAAGCTACACCTTC
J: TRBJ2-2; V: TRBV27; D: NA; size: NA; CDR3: CASTYRVSGNTGELFF; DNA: TGTGCCAGCACCTATCGCGTTAGCGGGAACACCGGGGAGCTGTTTTTT
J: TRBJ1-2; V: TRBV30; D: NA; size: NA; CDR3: CAWSVQAANYGYTF; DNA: TGTGCCTGGAGTGTACAGGCTGCTAACTATGGCTACACCTTC
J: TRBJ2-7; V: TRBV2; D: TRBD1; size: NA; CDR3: CASSRDRGPEQYF; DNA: TGTGCCAGCAGTCGGGACAGGGGGCCCGAGCAGTACTTC
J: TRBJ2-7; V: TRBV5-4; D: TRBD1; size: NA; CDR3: CASSLGQGDGYEQYF; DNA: TGTGCCAGCAGCCTGGGACAGGGGGACGGGTACGAGCAGTACTTC
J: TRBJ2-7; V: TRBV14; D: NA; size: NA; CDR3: CASSSSSDDYEQYF; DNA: TGTGCCAGCAGCAGTAGTAGTGATGACTACGAGCAGTACTTC
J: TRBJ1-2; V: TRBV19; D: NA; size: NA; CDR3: CASSTGGGGYTF; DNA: TGTGCCAGTAGTACCGGGGGAGGTGGCTACACCTTC
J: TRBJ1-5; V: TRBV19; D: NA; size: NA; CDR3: CASSAETVSNQPQHF; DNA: TGTGCCAGTAGTGCGGAGACAGTTAGCAATCAGCCCCAGCATTTT
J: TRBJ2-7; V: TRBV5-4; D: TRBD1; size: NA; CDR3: CASSGGTGVSYEQYF; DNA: TGTGCCAGCAGCGGGGGGACAGGGGTCTCCTACGAGCAGTACTTC
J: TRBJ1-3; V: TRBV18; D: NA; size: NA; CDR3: CASSPRQDGNTIYF; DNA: TGTGCCAGCTCACCACGACAGGATGGAAACACCATATATTTT
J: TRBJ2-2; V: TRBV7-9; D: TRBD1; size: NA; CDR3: CASSLRTGAKRGELFF; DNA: TGTGCCAGCAGCTTAAGGACAGGGGCCAAACGCGGGGAGCTGTTTTTT
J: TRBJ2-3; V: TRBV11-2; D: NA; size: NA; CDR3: CASRPSGFTDTQYF; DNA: TGTGCCAGCAGACCCAGCGGATTCACAGATACGCAGTATTTT
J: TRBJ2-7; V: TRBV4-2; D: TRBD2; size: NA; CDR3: CASSQTLAGALSYEQYF; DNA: TGTGCCAGCAGCCAAACCCTAGCGGGGGCCCTCTCCTACGAGCAGTACTTC
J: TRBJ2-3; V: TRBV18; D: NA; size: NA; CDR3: CASSPPRALGTDTQYF; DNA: TGTGCCAGCTCACCACCGAGGGCACTGGGCACAGATACGCAGTATTTT
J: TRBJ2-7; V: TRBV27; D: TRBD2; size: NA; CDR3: CASSLSGLAGGYEQYF; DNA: TGTGCCAGCAGTTTATCAGGACTAGCGGGGGGCTACGAGCAGTACTTC
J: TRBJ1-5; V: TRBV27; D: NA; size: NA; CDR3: CASSSYSNQPQHF; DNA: TGTGCCAGCAGCTCTTATAGCAATCAGCCCCAGCATTTT
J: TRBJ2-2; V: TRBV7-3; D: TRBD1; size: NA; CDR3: CASSADRGGGKLFF; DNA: TGTGCCAGCAGCGCGGACAGGGGGGGTGGAAAGCTGTTTTTT
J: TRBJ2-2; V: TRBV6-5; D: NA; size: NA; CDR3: CASSYSKSLAGELFF; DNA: TGTGCCAGCAGTTACTCCAAGAGTCTCGCCGGGGAGCTGTTTTTT
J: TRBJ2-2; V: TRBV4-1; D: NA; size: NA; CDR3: CASSPIELTGTGELFF; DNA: TGCGCCAGCAGCCCTATCGAGTTGACGGGGACCGGGGAGCTGTTTTTT
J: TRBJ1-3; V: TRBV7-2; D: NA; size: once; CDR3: CASSLERSGNTICF; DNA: TGTGCCAGCAGTCTAGAGAGGTCTGGAAACACCATATGTTTT
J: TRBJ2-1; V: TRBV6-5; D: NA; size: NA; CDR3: CASSDDLYNEQFF; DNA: TGTGCCAGCAGTGATGACTTATACAATGAGCAGTTCTTC
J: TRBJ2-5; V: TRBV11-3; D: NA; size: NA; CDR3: CASSLEGQGIPQETQYF; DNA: TGTGCCAGCAGCTTAGAGGGTCAGGGAATCCCTCAAGAGACCCAGTACTTC
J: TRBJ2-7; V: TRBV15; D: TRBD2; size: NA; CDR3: CATSKDGGARGEQYF; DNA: TGTGCCACCAGCAAAGACGGGGGGGCCCGGGGCGAGCAGTACTTC
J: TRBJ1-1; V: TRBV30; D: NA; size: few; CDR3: CAWSGGHAGVNTEAFF; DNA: TGTGCCTGGAGCGGCGGACACGCTGGGGTGAACACTGAAGCTTTCTTT
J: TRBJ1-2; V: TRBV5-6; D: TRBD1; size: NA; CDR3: CASSQLDRNYGYTF; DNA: TGTGCCAGCAGCCAGCTGGACAGGAACTATGGCTACACCTTC
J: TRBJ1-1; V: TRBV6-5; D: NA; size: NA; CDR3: CASSYLGRDTEAFF; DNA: TGTGCCAGCAGTTATCTAGGCAGGGACACTGAAGCTTTCTTT
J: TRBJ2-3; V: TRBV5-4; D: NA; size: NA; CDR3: CASTAAQGTDTQYF; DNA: TGTGCCAGCACCGCCGCCCAGGGCACAGATACGCAGTATTTT
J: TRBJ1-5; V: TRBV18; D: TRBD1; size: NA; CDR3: CASSPGTGGNQPQHF; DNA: TGTGCCAGCTCACCCGGGACAGGGGGCAATCAGCCCCAGCATTTT
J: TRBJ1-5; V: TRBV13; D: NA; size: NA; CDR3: CASSSQGSNQPQHF; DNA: TGTGCCAGCAGCTCACAGGGAAGCAATCAGCCCCAGCATTTT